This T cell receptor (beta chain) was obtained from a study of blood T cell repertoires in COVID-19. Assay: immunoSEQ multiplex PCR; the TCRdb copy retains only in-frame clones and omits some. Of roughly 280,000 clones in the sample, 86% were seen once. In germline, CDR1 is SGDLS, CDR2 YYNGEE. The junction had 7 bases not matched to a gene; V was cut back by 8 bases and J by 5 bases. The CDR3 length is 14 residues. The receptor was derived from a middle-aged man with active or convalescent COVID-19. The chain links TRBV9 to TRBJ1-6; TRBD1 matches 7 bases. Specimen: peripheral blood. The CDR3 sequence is CASTQGNHNSPLHF. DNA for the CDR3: TGTGCCAGTACACAGGGGAACCATAATTCACCCCTCCACTTT.